This T cell receptor (beta chain) was recovered during a study of cytomegalovirus exposure and HLA in healthy donors. Whole-study findings and limits: The study listed some 160 cytomegalovirus-associated TCR beta chains. What a later analysis showed was that several of the most significant clusters appeared linked to common viral pathogens.

The PCR had 60 Vbeta and 13 Jbeta primers. The repertoire was sequenced with immunoSEQ multiplex PCR; TCRdb's copy has only in-frame clones and lacks some. The table records 110,000 or so clones, 60% to 80% of them present only once. In the case of this clone: Its antigen is unknown.

The clonotype comes from a human donor in good health. Sequencing input: PBMCs.

As DNA, the CDR3 is TGTGCCAGCAGCGACCCGGGGGACAGATCGGGCCTCACTGAAGCTTTCTTT. It translates to CASSDPGDRSGLTEAFF. V usage is TRBV7-2 and J usage is TRBJ1-1, with 7 bases matching TRBD1. The CDR3 loop spans 17 amino acids. Germline CDR1 SGHTA, CDR2 FQGNSA. After removal of 5 bases from V and 4 bases from J, the junction contained 16 bases not matched to a gene.